A selection of T cell receptor beta chains follows, all from one sample in a study of shared clonotypes between healthy human individuals. Method: immunoSEQ multiplex PCR; TCRdb's copy keeps in-frame clones and lacks some. Among roughly 1.4 million clones, roughly 98.5% were seen once, and the ten largest hold approximately 0.4%. The sample consisted of naive CD4+ T cells sorted from blood. Receptors were obtained from a man aged 30-40 years in good health. Each CDR3 is given without its conserved first and last residue.

j_call,v_call,cdr3_aa
TRBJ2-1,TRBV6-1,ASRVLAGVNNEQF
TRBJ2-7,TRBV7-9,ASSPRTSGRVNEQY
TRBJ1-1,TRBV20-1,SATGGLGAF
TRBJ1-5,TRBV18,ASSREGMGNQPQH
TRBJ2-1,TRBV18,ASSPPTSRGNEQF
TRBJ1-2,TRBV18,ASSPRDSYGYT
TRBJ2-1,TRBV23-1,ASSPGLTPKF
TRBJ1-2,TRBV19,ASSPRGTSSVNGYT
TRBJ1-5,TRBV29-1,SVGGSNQPQH
TRBJ1-2,TRBV7-2,ASSLAITGAGSRSGYT
TRBJ2-4,TRBV5-1,ASRQGRENIQY
TRBJ2-1,TRBV28,DSDYNEQF
TRBJ2-3,TRBV5-1,ASSWGTSGRTQY
TRBJ1-2,TRBV2,ASSQGQGQYGYT
TRBJ2-1,TRBV14,ASSQDGSGRGEQF
TRBJ2-7,TRBV18,ASSPLSAGKGTYEQY
TRBJ2-1,TRBV5-1,ASSLAPSMNEQF
TRBJ2-5,TRBV25-1,ASSEWQGKETQY
TRBJ2-1,TRBV7-2,ASRPRGSMDNEQF
TRBJ1-2,TRBV4-2,ASSHLDLANYGYT
TRBJ1-1,TRBV5-1,ASSLGVNTEAF
TRBJ2-7,TRBV7-9,ASSLGGDRQY
TRBJ2-7,TRBV29-1,SADRGYEQY
TRBJ2-5,TRBV5-1,ASSPGLLGYGETQY
TRBJ2-7,TRBV5-8,ASSLYRVYEQY
TRBJ1-1,TRBV5-1,ASSLRTFDTEAF
TRBJ2-7,TRBV14,ASSQGRRVEQY
TRBJ2-1,TRBV5-6,ASSSPGTGLNEQF